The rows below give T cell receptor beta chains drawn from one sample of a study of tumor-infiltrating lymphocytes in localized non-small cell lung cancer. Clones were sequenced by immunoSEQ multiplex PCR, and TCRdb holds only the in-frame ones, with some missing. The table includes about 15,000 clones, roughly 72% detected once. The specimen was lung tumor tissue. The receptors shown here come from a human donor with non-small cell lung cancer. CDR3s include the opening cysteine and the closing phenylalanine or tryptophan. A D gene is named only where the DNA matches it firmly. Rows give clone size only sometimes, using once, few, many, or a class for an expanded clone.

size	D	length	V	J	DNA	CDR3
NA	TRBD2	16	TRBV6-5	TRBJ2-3	TGTGCCAGCAGTTACGGATCTAGCGGGAGTGGGGATACGCAGTATTTT	CASSYGSSGSGDTQYF
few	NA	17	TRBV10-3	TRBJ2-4	TGTGCCATCAGTGATCGAGAAGGCAGGGGAGTCAAAAACATTCAGTACTTC	CAISDREGRGVKNIQYF
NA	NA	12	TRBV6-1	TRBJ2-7	TGTGCCAGCAGTGAAGGGGGGTACGAGCAGTACTTC	CASSEGGYEQYF
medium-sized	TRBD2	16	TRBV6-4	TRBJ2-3	TGTGCCAGCAGTGACTCCGGGACTAGCGGGACAGATACGCAGTATTTT	CASSDSGTSGTDTQYF
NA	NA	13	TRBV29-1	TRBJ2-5	TGCAGCGTTGAAGTGGACGCTTTAGAGACCCAGTACTTC	CSVEVDALETQYF
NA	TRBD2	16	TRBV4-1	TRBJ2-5	TGCGCCAGCAGCCAAGAGACTAGCGGGAATGTAGAGACCCAGTACTTC	CASSQETSGNVETQYF
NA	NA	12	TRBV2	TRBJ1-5	TGTGCCAGCAGTATCCAGAATCAGCCCCAACATTTT	CASSIQNQPQHF
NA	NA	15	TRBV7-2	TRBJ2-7	TGTGCCAGCAGCTTCGTCCAAGGCCCACCCTACGAGCAGTACTTC	CASSFVQGPPYEQYF
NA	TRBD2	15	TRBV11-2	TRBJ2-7	TGTGCCAGCAGCCGGACTAGCGGGGGGGAGTACGAGCAGTACTTC	CASSRTSGGEYEQYF
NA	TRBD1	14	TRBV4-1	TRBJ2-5	TGCGCCAGCAGCCCCCGGGACAGTCGGGAGACCCAGTACTTC	CASSPRDSRETQYF
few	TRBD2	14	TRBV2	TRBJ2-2	TGTGCCAGCGGACTAGCGGTGGGCACCGGGGAGCTGTTTTTT	CASGLAVGTGELFF
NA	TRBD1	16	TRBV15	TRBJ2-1	TGTGCCACCAGCAACCCGGGACAGGGTAGGGGCAATGAGCAGTTCTTC	CATSNPGQGRGNEQFF
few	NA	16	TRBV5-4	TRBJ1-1	TGTGCCAGCAGCAGCTGGACGGGGGTTTCGAACACTGAAGCTTTCTTT	CASSSWTGVSNTEAFF
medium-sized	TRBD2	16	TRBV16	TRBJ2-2	TGTGCCAGCAGCCAAAGGCAGAGCGGGAGTAGCGGGGAGCTGTTTTTT	CASSQRQSGSSGELFF
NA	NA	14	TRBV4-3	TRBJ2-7	TGCGCCAGCAGCCAAGGAACAGGAGACTACGAGCAGTACTTC	CASSQGTGDYEQYF
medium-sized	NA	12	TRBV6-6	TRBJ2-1	TGTGCCAGCAGTCCCGGTATCAATGAGCAGTTCTTC	CASSPGINEQFF
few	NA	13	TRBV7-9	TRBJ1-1	TGTGCCAGCAGCTCTTTGACGAGGGGTGAAGCTTTCTTT	CASSSLTRGEAFF
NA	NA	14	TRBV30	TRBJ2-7	TGTGCCCTGGATGGGGGAGTAGGGCCCTACGAGCAGTACTTC	CALDGGVGPYEQYF
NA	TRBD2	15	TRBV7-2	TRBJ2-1	TGTGCCAGCAGCTTAGGCAGCGGGAGCTACAATGAGCAGTTCTTC	CASSLGSGSYNEQFF
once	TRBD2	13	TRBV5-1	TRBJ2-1	TGCGCCAGCAAAGCTAGCGGGTCATATGAGCAGTTCTTC	CASKASGSYEQFF
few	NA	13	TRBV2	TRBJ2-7	TGTGCCAGCAGTGAGACAGGTTCCTACGAGCAGTACTTC	CASSETGSYEQYF
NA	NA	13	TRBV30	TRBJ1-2	TGTGCCTGGACGGCAGGGTTCAGCTATGGCTACACCTTC	CAWTAGFSYGYTF
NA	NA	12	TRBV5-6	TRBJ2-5	TGTGCCAGCAAAGGGCCCGAAGAGACCCAGTACTTC	CASKGPEETQYF
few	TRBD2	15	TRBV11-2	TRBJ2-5	TGTGCCAGCAGCTTAGGGAATGGGGGGGGAGAGACCCAGTACTTC	CASSLGNGGGETQYF
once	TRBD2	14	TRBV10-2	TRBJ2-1	TGCGCCAGCCAACTAGCGGGAGGGCCAAATGAGCAGTTCTTC	CASQLAGGPNEQFF
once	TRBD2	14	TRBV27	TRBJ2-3	TGTGCCAGCAGTTTTGCCGGGAGGGCCGGTACGCAGTATTTT	CASSFAGRAGTQYF
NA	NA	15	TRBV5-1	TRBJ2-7	TGCGCCAGCAGCCCTGACTCGACACACTCCTACGAGCAGTACTTC	CASSPDSTHSYEQYF